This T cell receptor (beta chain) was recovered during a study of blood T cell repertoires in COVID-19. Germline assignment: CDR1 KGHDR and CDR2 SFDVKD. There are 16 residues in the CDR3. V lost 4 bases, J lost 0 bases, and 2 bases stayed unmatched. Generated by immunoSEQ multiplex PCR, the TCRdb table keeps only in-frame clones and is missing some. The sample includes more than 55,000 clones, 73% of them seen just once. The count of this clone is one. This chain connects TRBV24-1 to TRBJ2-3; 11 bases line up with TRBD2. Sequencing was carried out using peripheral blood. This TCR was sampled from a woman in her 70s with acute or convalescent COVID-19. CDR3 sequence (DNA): TGTGCCACCAGTGAACCTAGCGGGGGGAGCACAGATACGCAGTATTTT. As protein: CATSEPSGGSTDTQYF.